This TCR beta chain stems from a study of shared clonotypes between healthy human individuals. Study-wide findings and caveats: Sorted-subset samples were not fully sequenced, rarefaction indicated.

Only in-frame clones appear in the TCRdb table, and some are missing; sequencing was by immunoSEQ multiplex PCR. The sample has about 1.4 million clones, 95% to 97% seen once. The investigators split CD4+ cells into a CD45RA+ naive subset and a CD45RA-negative memory subset. As concerns this clone: Antigen: not known. The same CDR3 arises from other DNA sequences in this sample as well.

The receptor comes from a man aged 25 to 40 in good health. The sequencing input was naive CD4+ T cells sorted from blood. Subset defined: CD45RA+ positively selected.

The CDR3 nucleotides read TGTGCCAGCAGCGGGGGAGGAAGCACAGATACGCAGTATTTT. It yields the protein CASSGGGSTDTQYF. The chain joins TRBV5-4 to TRBJ2-3; D may be TRBD2 (6 bases). The CDR3 spans 14 residues. Trimming left V 4 bases short and J 0 bases short, with 9 bases between. Germline CDR1 and CDR2: SGHNT and YYREEE (reference sequence).